A selection of T cell receptor beta chains follows, all from one sample in a study of cytomegalovirus exposure and HLA in healthy donors. Data came from immunoSEQ multiplex PCR; TCRdb stores just in-frame clones and leaves some out. The table shows some 60,000 clones, with 65% to 90% occurring only once. Source material: PBMCs. Source of these receptors: a female donor in good health and CMV-seronegative. The conserved cysteine and the conserved F or W are not part of the CDR3 here.

TRBV11-2 | ASSRYSTGLAYEQY
TRBV7-3 | ASSLRQGATGELF
TRBV21-1 | ASSPSEDRGTEAF
TRBV6-5 | ASRRRTVDEKLF
TRBV6-1 | ASGDRADEQY
TRBV10-3 | AISLTGSDDTQY
TRBV11-2 | ASSLGPGQPYNEQF
TRBV29-1 | SVRPTGGNYGYT
TRBV27 | ASSLVLPLNTEAF
TRBV5-8 | ASSLADRGLETDTQY
TRBV29-1 | SALGTENYGYT
TRBV18 | ASSPPVGQGREQY
TRBV7-5 | ARSPEPTAPEISTGNTIY
TRBV5-1 | ASSATGPQGFGGYT
TRBV2 | ASKLGGEKLF